The 23 T cell receptor beta chains below all came from one sample that was sequenced in a study of blood T cells in healthy people across ages. Alongside a J-beta primer mix, a sample-barcoded 5' primer served in a second PCR lasting about 7 to 11 cycles. TCRdb itself ran the 5' RACE reads through MiXCR, one entry per CDR3 protein. The table includes approximately 690,000 distinct CDR3 sequences, 40% to 45% detected once. Sequences were obtained from blood. These receptors were collected from a man of 80 years or more in good health.

This clonotype was seen only once. This chain uses TRBV20-1 with TRBJ2-1, with unresolved D. V shed 6 bases and J shed 5 bases, with 8 bases lying between them. In germline, CDR1 is DFQATT, CDR2 SNEGSKA (reference sequence). CDR3 length: 11 residues. The CDR3 is CSAKSDNEQFF. For the CDR3, the DNA is TGCAGTGCGAAAAGCGACAATGAGCAGTTCTTC.

V usage is TRBV20-1 and J usage is TRBJ2-3, with 7 bases fitting TRBD1. There are 16 residues in the CDR3. Germline lookup yields CDR1 DFQATT and CDR2 SNEGSKA (reference sequence). J lost 5 bases, V lost 0 bases, and 11 bases had no gene match. This chain's CDR3 is CSARDGFGTAKDTQYF. CDR3 nucleotides: TGCAGTGCTAGAGATGGTTTCGGGACAGCCAAAGATACGCAGTATTTT.

This sequence joins TRBV6-6 and TRBJ2-1; possible D gene TRBD1, 6 bases. The J call is doubtful: the DNA matches TRBJ2-7 better. The CDR3 consists of 15 residues. Germline-derived CDR1 and CDR2 are MNHNY and SVGAGI (reference sequence). The CDR3 region has the DNA TGTGCCAGCAGAGCCGGGACACCTGACGGCAATGAGCAGTACTTC. Amino acids: CASRAGTPDGNEQYF.

The chain links TRBV11-3 to TRBJ2-5, with a possible D match to TRBD1 (5 bases). V was clipped by 0 bases and J by 5 bases, with 7 bases between them. The CDR3 is 13 amino acids. The germline gives CDR1 SGHNT, CDR2 YENEEA. The CDR3 DNA follows: TGTGCCAGCAGCTTAGAATCAGGGGAGACCCAGTACTTC. Encoded protein: CASSLESGETQYF.

The chain has TRBV4-3 and TRBJ2-2; TRBD2 is a possible D gene (6 bases). With 1 base removed from V and 1 base from J, the gap between germline ends came to 19 bases. This CDR3 region has 19 residues. Looked up from germline, CDR1 is LGHNA and CDR2 is YSLEER. The chain's CDR3 is CASSQVKSRDFGNTGELFF. The CDR3 coding sequence is TGCGCCAGCAGCCAAGTCAAAAGTAGGGACTTTGGGAACACCGGGGAGCTGTTTTTT.

The CDR3 DNA follows: TGTGCCAGCAGTGAGGGGCAGGGGATGGCTGAAAAACTGTTTTTT. Protein product: CASSEGQGMAEKLFF. The V and J genes are TRBV6-1 and TRBJ1-4; D is possibly TRBD1 (6 bases). CDR3 length equals 15 residues. Germline CDR1 reads MNHNS; CDR2 reads SASEGT. Trimming took 3 bases from V and 7 from J, leaving 15 bases between them.

This clonotype was detected a few times. The chain recombines TRBV18 with TRBJ1-1; TRBD1 agrees at 9 bases. J gave up 5 bases and V 8 bases, and 6 bases lay outside the gene matches. There are 13 residues in the CDR3. CDR1 is KGHSH and CDR2 is LQKENI in the germline V gene. DNA of the CDR3: TGTGCCAGCCTCAAGACAGGGGGGACTGAAGCTTTCTTT. Translation gives CASLKTGGTEAFF. The entire variable domain, with the rest obtained from reference TRBV18 and TRBJ1-1, is as follows: NAGVMQNPRHLVRRRGQEARLRCSPMKGHSHVYWYRQLPEEGLKFMVYLQKENIIDESGMPKERFSAEFPKEGPSILRIQQVVRGDSAAYFCASLKTGGTEAFFGQGTRLTVV.

This clonotype was recorded a few times. Written as DNA, the CDR3 is TGCGCCAGCAGCCAAACAGGACTACAAACAGATACGCAGTATTTT. This encodes CASSQTGLQTDTQYF. The V call is TRBV4-3, the J call TRBJ2-3; maybe TRBD2 (6 bases). Germline lookup yields CDR1 LGHNA and CDR2 YSLEER. This CDR3 comprises 15 residues. V lost 2 bases, J lost 3 bases, and 12 bases lay in between.

The sample holds a few counts of this clonotype. The J gene is TRBJ1-4, the V gene TRBV5-1, with D perhaps matching TRBD1 (6 bases). The germline V gene encodes CDR1 SGHRS and CDR2 YFSETQ. The CDR3 spans 14 residues. V lost 4 bases to trimming and J lost 10 bases, with 17 bases between them. In DNA, the CDR3 is TGCGCCAGCAGCACGACCTACAGGGATTCAAAACTGTTTTTT. This encodes CASSTTYRDSKLFF.

This clonotype came up a few times. This rearrangement joins TRBV28 to TRBJ2-2; D uncertain. Germline CDR1 reads MDHEN; CDR2 reads SYDVKM. The CDR3 has 12 residues. V was clipped by 10 bases and J by 3 bases, with 9 bases between them. This chain's CDR3 is CATTGDTGELFF. The CDR3 DNA sequence: TGTGCCACCACTGGGGACACCGGGGAGCTGTTTTTT.

CDR3 bases: TGTGCCAGCAGCTTAACTAGCTTTGTGACCCAGTACTTC. It encodes CASSLTSFVTQYF. The chain carries TRBV7-9 and TRBJ2-7, with D tentatively TRBD2 (6 bases). The J call may be wrong; the DNA end is better matched by TRBJ2-5. Germline CDR1 SEHNR, CDR2 FQNEAQ (reference sequence). This CDR3 region has 13 residues.

This chain links TRBV7-2 with TRBJ2-2; a possible D gene is TRBD2 (6 bases). V gave up 5 bases and J gave up 4 bases, with 17 bases separating them. Germline V gene data show CDR1 as SGHTA and CDR2 as FQGNSA. This CDR3 has 16 residues. The CDR3 loop is CASSRAQLAPTGELFF. In DNA form, the CDR3 reads TGTGCCAGCAGCCGTGCTCAACTAGCCCCCACCGGGGAGCTGTTTTTT.

The chain couples TRBV15 to TRBJ2-1; D is undetermined. Trimming took 1 base from V and 4 from J, leaving 5 bases between them. The germline gives CDR1 LNHNV, CDR2 YYDKDF (reference sequence). CDR3 length equals 13 residues. The CDR3 sequence: CATSRGGYNEQFF. The CDR3, as DNA: TGTGCCACCAGCAGAGGTGGTTACAATGAGCAGTTCTTC.

This clonotype was detected only a few times. This rearrangement joins TRBV30 to TRBJ2-1; TRBD2 matches at 7 bases. There are 14 residues in the CDR3. Germline V gives CDR1 GTSNPN, CDR2 SVGIG (reference sequence). V dropped 2 bases and J dropped 5; count of bases not matched to a gene: 6. This chain's CDR3 is CAWSPDLADNEQFF. Here the CDR3 DNA reads TGTGCCTGGAGTCCGGATCTAGCGGACAATGAGCAGTTCTTC. The full variable domain, rest sourced from reference TRBV30 and TRBJ2-1, is SQTIHQWPATLVQPVGSPLSLECTVEGTSNPNLYWYRQAAGRGLQLLFYSVGIGQISSEVPQNLSASRPQDRQFILSSKKLLLSDSGFYLCAWSPDLADNEQFFGPGTRLTVL.

This clonotype came up many times. The chain carries TRBV27 and TRBJ1-2, with TRBD1 matching over 9 bases. The CDR3 consists of 14 residues. Losses at the gene ends were 3 bases for V and 8 bases for J; bases not matched to a gene: 7. The germline gives CDR1 MNHEY, CDR2 SMNVEV (reference sequence). In nucleotides, the CDR3 is TGTGCCAGCAGTTTCACGGGACAGGGTGAAGGCTACACCTTC. Translating gives CASSFTGQGEGYTF.

The rearrangement links TRBV4-3 to TRBJ1-1, with 7 positions matching TRBD1. Trimming at V came to 6 bases and at J to 3 bases, leaving 7 bases not matched to a gene. CDR1 and CDR2 from the germline V gene are LGHNA and YSLEER. This CDR3 region has 14 residues. The CDR3 coding sequence is TGCGCCAGCAGTGACAGGGCGAGGTACACTGAAGCTTTCTTT. Amino acids: CASSDRARYTEAFF.

This chain uses TRBV7-2 with TRBJ2-4; D might be TRBD1 (6 bases). Germline lookup yields CDR1 SGHTA and CDR2 FQGNSA. V lost 1 base and J lost 1, with 11 bases in between. The CDR3 length is 16 residues. The DNA of the CDR3 is TGTGCCAGCAGCTTAGAAGACGGACAGGCCAAAAACATTCAGTACTTC. Its protein is CASSLEDGQAKNIQYF.

This clonotype was detected once. Germline and junction disagree at one end, which may indicate a read error. This chain links TRBV6-2 or TRBV6-3 with TRBJ2-3; D may correspond to TRBD1 or TRBD2 (5 bases each). Germline V gives CDR1 MNHEY, CDR2 SVGEGT. CDR3 length: 15 amino acids. CDR3 in DNA: TGTGCTAGCAGTTACTGGGGGACCAAAACAGATACGCAGTATTTT. Translating gives CASSYWGTKTDTQYF.

This clonotype was observed a handful of times. The rearrangement links TRBV20-1 to TRBJ2-7; 7 nucleotides align to TRBD2. CDR1 and CDR2 (germline): DFQATT, SNEGSKA (reference sequence). CDR3 size: 15 residues. V lost 3 bases, J lost 2 bases, and 10 bases stayed unmatched. The CDR3: CSASGISGLTYEQYF. The CDR3 DNA is TGCAGTGCTAGTGGGATTAGCGGGCTGACCTACGAGCAGTACTTC.

The chain joins TRBV4-3 to TRBJ2-7, with 9 bases fitting TRBD1. CDR1 is LGHNA, CDR2 YSLEER, per germline. The CDR3 spans 14 residues. After removal of 1 base from V and 5 bases from J, the junction contained 3 bases not matched to a gene. The CDR3 DNA is TGCGCCAGCAGCCAAGGGACAGGGGATCACGAGCAGTACTTC. Its translation: CASSQGTGDHEQYF.

The gene calls are TRBV15 and TRBJ1-2; D may be TRBD1 (6 bases). In germline, CDR1 is LNHNV, CDR2 YYDKDF (reference sequence). This CDR3 has 14 amino acids. The V and J ends lost 5 bases and 5 bases respectively, with 15 bases between them. CDR3 in amino acids: CATSLTGFRYGYTF. The CDR3 coding sequence is TGTGCCACCAGCTTAACAGGGTTTAGGTATGGCTACACCTTC. The whole variable domain, filled in from reference TRBV15 and TRBJ1-2, reads DAMVIQNPRYQVTQFGKPVTLSCSQTLNHNVMYWYQQKSSQAPKLLFHYYDKDFNNEADTPDNFQSRRPNTSFCFLDIRSPGLGDTAMYLCATSLTGFRYGYTFGSGTRLTVV.

This clonotype occurred a few times. The gene calls are TRBV11-1 and TRBJ2-1; D remains unclear. CDR3 length: 11 residues. Trimming shortened V by 3 bases and J by 13 bases, and 10 bases separated the two germline ends. CDR1 is SGHAT and CDR2 is FQDESV in the germline V gene (reference sequence). The DNA for the CDR3 is TGTGCCAGCAGCTTGGCGGAGACCCAGTTCTTC. This codes for CASSLAETQFF.

This chain uses TRBV24-1 with TRBJ2-1, with D maybe TRBD2 (5 bases). Germline assignment: CDR1 KGHDR and CDR2 SFDVKD. The CDR3 is 14 amino acids. The germline V and J ends were trimmed by 4 bases and 2 bases, with 8 bases remaining between them. The CDR3 loop is CATSESGPYNEQFF. CDR3 bases: TGTGCCACCAGTGAGAGCGGTCCCTACAATGAGCAGTTCTTC.